These 29 T cell receptor beta chains share one sample of origin, sequenced in a study of CD8+ T cells in alopecia areata. Following extraction, RNA underwent reverse transcription to cDNA, which served as the sequencing template. Profiled with immunoSEQ multiplex PCR; TCRdb holds only in-frame clones, not every one. Counted here are 100,000 to 150,000 clones, roughly two fifths occurring once; the ten biggest clones make up over 3%. Source material: CD4+ T cells sorted from blood. These receptors all come from a human donor with alopecia areata.

The chain carries TRBV19 and TRBJ2-3; tentatively, D is TRBD1 or TRBD2 (5 bases each). The CDR3 runs to 14 residues. CDR1 is LNHDA, CDR2 SQIVND, per germline (reference sequence). V gave up 11 bases and J gave up 1 base, with 16 bases separating them. Written as DNA, the CDR3 is TGTGCCTCCGAGAGGGGCGGAGGCACAGATACGCAGTATTTT. This gives the protein CASERGGGTDTQYF.

This clone occurred once. The chain couples TRBV28 to TRBJ2-7; D not certain. Trimming removed 4 bases from V and 7 bases from J, with 17 bases in between. The germline V gene encodes CDR1 MDHEN and CDR2 SYDVKM. CDR3 size: 14 residues. The CDR3 loop is CASSYSLALGEQYF. Written as DNA, the CDR3 is TGTGCCAGCAGTTATTCCCTGGCTCTGGGAGAGCAGTACTTC.

This clone has more than one count but fewer than ten. This chain uses TRBV18 with TRBJ2-5; possibly TRBD1 for D (6 bases). The CDR3 runs 13 residues. Germline CDR1 KGHSH, CDR2 LQKENI. Trimming stripped 4 bases from V and 5 bases from J, with 11 bases between. The CDR3 DNA follows: TGTGCCAGCTCACTACAGGGATCCGAGACCCAGTACTTC. Translating gives CASSLQGSETQYF. Supplemented by reference TRBV18 and TRBJ2-5, the full variable domain reads NAGVMQNPRHLVRRRGQEARLRCSPMKGHSHVYWYRQLPEEGLKFMVYLQKENIIDESGMPKERFSAEFPKEGPSILRIQQVVRGDSAAYFCASSLQGSETQYFGPGTRLLVL.

The chain combines TRBV6-5 with TRBJ2-2; no definite D call. The CDR3 is made up of 13 amino acids. CDR1 MNHEY and CDR2 SVGAGI come from the germline V gene. V lost 4 bases to trimming and J lost 6 bases, with 9 bases between them. The DNA for the CDR3 is TGTGCCAGCAGTTTTCGACCGTCCGGGGAGCTGTTTTTT. It encodes CASSFRPSGELFF.

This clone came up a few times. This chain joins TRBV29-1 and TRBJ1-1, with no clear D. V gave up 1 base and J gave up 5 bases, with 8 bases separating them. From germline, CDR1 is SQVTM and CDR2 ANQGSEA. This CDR3 region has 12 residues. The CDR3 DNA reads TGCAGCGTTGAAGCGCCGGAGACTGAAGCTTTCTTT. This gives the protein CSVEAPETEAFF.

The chain recombines TRBV4-1 with TRBJ1-1; D uncertain. There are 16 residues in the CDR3. Germline values: CDR1 MGHRA, CDR2 YSYEKL. The V gene lost 0 bases and the J gene lost 0 bases, with 11 bases spanning the gap. CDR3 DNA sequence: TGCGCCAGCAGCCAAGACTGGCAGCCAATGAACACTGAAGCTTTCTTT. Its translation: CASSQDWQPMNTEAFF.

The gene calls are TRBV6-5 and TRBJ1-6; the match to TRBD1 covers 9 bases. This CDR3 contains 15 residues. CDR1 is MNHEY and CDR2 is SVGAGI in the germline V gene. V was pared by 4 bases and J by 11 bases, with 9 bases of the junction left unmatched. This CDR3 is CASSSSGTGWPPLHF. As DNA, the CDR3 is TGTGCCAGCAGTTCATCCGGGACAGGGTGGCCACCCCTCCACTTT.

This clone is medium-sized in the sample. V usage is TRBV19 and J usage is TRBJ2-7; a weak D match, TRBD1 (6 bases). The CDR3 covers 14 residues. Trimming shortened V by 4 bases and J by 2 bases, and 12 bases separated the two germline ends. Germline-derived CDR1 and CDR2 are LNHDA and SQIVND (reference sequence). The CDR3 region is CASSRRRDTYEQYF. The CDR3 coding sequence is TGTGCCAGTAGTAGGCGCCGGGACACCTACGAGCAGTACTTC.

This sequence joins TRBV7-2 and TRBJ2-3; TRBD1 is a possible D gene (6 bases). The V gene's germline CDR1 is SGHTA and CDR2 FQGNSA. V gave up 2 bases and J gave up 0 bases, with 6 bases separating them. This CDR3 comprises 14 residues. CDR3 nucleotide sequence: TGTGCCAGCAGCTTACAGGGGAGCACAGATACGCAGTATTTT. Protein product: CASSLQGSTDTQYF.

CDR3 sequence: CASSNGQGAGGYTF. Written as DNA, the CDR3 is TGTGCCAGCAGCAACGGACAGGGGGCTGGAGGCTACACCTTC. This chain connects TRBV7-2 to TRBJ1-2; the match to TRBD1 covers 11 bases. From germline, CDR1 is SGHTA and CDR2 FQGNSA. The CDR3 totals 14 residues. With V trimmed by 5 bases and J by 8 bases, 7 bases remained unmatched.

Only one count was recorded for this clone. The chain carries TRBV2 and TRBJ2-3, with unresolved D. The CDR3 spans 14 residues. V lost 4 bases to trimming and J lost 3 bases, with 11 bases between them. Per germline, CDR1 SNHLY and CDR2 FYNNEI. In DNA form, the CDR3 reads TGTGCCAGCAGTGCGAGGAGAGGAACAGATACGCAGTATTTT. This translates into CASSARRGTDTQYF. The whole variable domain, filled in from reference TRBV2 and TRBJ2-3, reads EPEVTQTPSHQVTQMGQEVILRCVPISNHLYFYWYRQILGQKVEFLVSFYNNEISEKSEIFDDQFSVERPDGSNFTLKIRSTKLEDSAMYFCASSARRGTDTQYFGPGTRLTVL.

CDR3 bases: TGTGCCAGCAGCTTATCTCAGGTTACTGAAGCTTTCTTT. This encodes CASSLSQVTEAFF. The chain joins TRBV11-2 to TRBJ1-1; D gene ambiguous. This CDR3 contains 13 residues. Trimming took 2 bases from V and 5 from J, leaving 9 bases between them. Germline CDR1 and CDR2: SGHAT and FQNNGV.

The chain employs TRBV4-1 and TRBJ1-2, with no clear D. CDR1 and CDR2 from the germline V gene are MGHRA and YSYEKL. The CDR3 runs to 15 residues. Trimming pared 2 bases from V and 4 bases from J, leaving 14 bases between. The CDR3 here is CASSQQRGDSYGYTF. The CDR3 DNA reads as TGCGCCAGCAGCCAACAACGCGGGGATAGCTATGGCTACACCTTC.

The genes are TRBV7-9 and TRBJ2-5; 10 bases match TRBD2. The CDR3 consists of 16 residues. Germline-derived CDR1 and CDR2 are SEHNR and FQNEAQ (reference sequence). The J segment lost 1 base and the V segment lost 4 bases, leaving 6 bases of the junction unmatched. DNA of the CDR3: TGTGCCAGCAGCTCCAGGACTAGCGGAACCCAAGAGACCCAGTACTTC. This encodes CASSSRTSGTQETQYF.

The genes are TRBV7-2 and TRBJ2-5; no reliable D call. Germline V CDR1 and CDR2: SGHTA, FQGNSA. This CDR3 is 14 amino acids long. The V gene lost 1 base and the J gene lost 4 bases, with 10 bases spanning the gap. The DNA for the CDR3 is TGTGCCAGCAGCTTAGAGGTGACGGCAGAGACCCAGTACTTC. It specifies CASSLEVTAETQYF.

The chain combines TRBV9 with TRBJ1-2, with D possibly being TRBD1 (5 bases). V lost 4 bases, J lost 0 bases, and 16 bases lay in between. The CDR3 has 16 amino acids. The germline CDR1 and CDR2 sequences are SGDLS and YYNGEE. The chain's CDR3 is CASSSRGRGTNYGYTF. CDR3 bases: TGTGCCAGCAGCTCGCGGGGGAGGGGAACTAACTATGGCTACACCTTC.

This clone was seen a handful of times. V gene TRBV7-9 combines with J gene TRBJ2-2, with 12 bases aligning to TRBD2. Germline V gene data show CDR1 as SEHNR and CDR2 as FQNEAQ (reference sequence). CDR3 length: 18 amino acids. The V gene end was trimmed by 5 bases and the J gene end by 1 base; junction bases not matched to a gene: 8. CDR3 amino acids: CASSQRATSGRNTGELFF. The CDR3 DNA reads as TGTGCCAGCAGCCAACGAGCGACTAGCGGGAGGAACACCGGGGAGCTGTTTTTT.

This clone was seen just once. V usage is TRBV30 and J usage is TRBJ2-7; D not certain. Germline assignment: CDR1 GTSNPN and CDR2 SVGIG (reference sequence). V was trimmed by 0 bases and J by 2 bases, leaving 11 bases between them. The CDR3 is 14 amino acids. The CDR3 protein is CAWSVRPRTYEQYF. The CDR3, as DNA: TGTGCCTGGAGTGTACGCCCACGGACCTACGAGCAGTACTTC. Supplemented by reference TRBV30 and TRBJ2-7, the full variable domain reads SQTIHQWPATLVQPVGSPLSLECTVEGTSNPNLYWYRQAAGRGLQLLFYSVGIGQISSEVPQNLSASRPQDRQFILSSKKLLLSDSGFYLCAWSVRPRTYEQYFGPGTRLTVT.

J is TRBJ2-7 and V is TRBV29-1; TRBD1 aligns across 11 bases. This CDR3 has 14 amino acids. V shed 1 base and J 5 bases; nucleotides not matched to a gene: 4. CDR1 and CDR2 (germline): SQVTM, ANQGSEA. The CDR3 DNA reads as TGCAGCGTTGAAGCGGGACAGGGGGGAGACGAGCAGTACTTC. Translated, it gives CSVEAGQGGDEQYF.

The J gene is TRBJ1-2, the V gene TRBV29-1, with D perhaps TRBD1 (5 bases). This CDR3 spans 13 amino acids. Trimming left V 2 bases short and J 5 bases short, with 12 bases between. From germline, CDR1 is SQVTM and CDR2 ANQGSEA. The CDR3 sequence: CSVEWGRPYGYTF. CDR3 DNA: TGCAGCGTTGAATGGGGCCGGCCATATGGCTACACCTTC. The full variable domain, rest sourced from reference TRBV29-1 and TRBJ1-2, is SAVISQKPSRDICQRGTSLTIQCQVDSQVTMMFWYRQQPGQSLTLIATANQGSEATYESGFVIDKFPISRPNLTFSTLTVSNMSPEDSSIYLCSVEWGRPYGYTFGSGTRLTVV.

The count of this clone is one. The chain employs TRBV27 and TRBJ1-3, with unresolved D. V was pared by 5 bases and J by 2 bases, with 7 bases between. Per the germline V gene, CDR1 is MNHEY and CDR2 is SMNVEV (reference sequence). The CDR3 consists of 13 residues. The CDR3 reads CASSPRAGNTIYF. The CDR3 DNA follows: TGTGCCAGCAGTCCCCGTGCTGGAAACACCATATATTTT.

There are a few counts of this clone. The chain recombines TRBV29-1 with TRBJ1-1, with no clear D. The CDR3 contains 14 residues. V was clipped by 7 bases and J by 2 bases, with 17 bases between them. Germline V gives CDR1 SQVTM, CDR2 ANQGSEA. CDR3 amino acids: CSGLIRATNTEAFF. The CDR3 coding sequence is TGCAGCGGATTAATCCGGGCCACCAACACTGAAGCTTTCTTT.

This clone was observed a single time. The junction differs from germline at one of its ends, possibly a read error. The CDR3 DNA reads as TGTGCCAGCAGCCTAACGGCTTCCTCCTACAATGAGCAGTTCTTC. Translated: CASSLTASSYNEQFF. The rearrangement uses TRBV7-3 and TRBJ2-1; D call uncertain. This CDR3 region has 15 residues. Germline lookup yields CDR1 SGHTA and CDR2 FQGTGA.

V and J are TRBV5-1 and TRBJ2-5; 7 nucleotides align to TRBD2. The end of the DNA fits TRBJ2-7 better, so the J call may be wrong. This CDR3 is built from 15 residues. From germline, CDR1 is SGHRS and CDR2 YFSETQ. The DNA for the CDR3 is TGCGCCAGCAGCTTGGATGGGGCGGGAGCAGGCGAGCAGTACTTC. Its translation: CASSLDGAGAGEQYF.

CDR3 region: CASSYTRDSEVNTF. Here the CDR3 DNA reads TGTGCCAGCAGTTACACCCGGGACAGCGAAGTGAACACCTTC. V is TRBV6-5 and J is TRBJ1-2, with TRBD1 matching over 7 bases. The trim removed 2 bases at V and 12 bases at J, leaving 12 bases unmatched. CDR3 length equals 14 residues. Germline V gives CDR1 MNHEY, CDR2 SVGAGI.

The CDR3 region has the DNA TGCGCCAGCAGCTTTAGGACGAACACTGAAGCTTTCTTT. This gives the protein CASSFRTNTEAFF. V is TRBV5-1 and J is TRBJ1-1, with D uncertain. Germline lookup yields CDR1 SGHRS and CDR2 YFSETQ. V lost 2 bases to trimming and J lost 1 base, with 6 bases between them. The length of the CDR3 is 13 residues.

The V and J genes are TRBV4-3 and TRBJ2-3; no clear D. The CDR3 has 15 amino acids. Between the trimmed V and J ends, which lost 6 bases and 2 bases, there was a span of 15 bases. CDR1 LGHNA and CDR2 YSLEER come from the germline V gene. The CDR3 spells CASSLSALSTDTQYF. The CDR3 coding sequence is TGCGCCAGCAGTCTAAGTGCACTTTCCACAGATACGCAGTATTTT.

Only a few counts were recorded for this clone. The chain employs TRBV18 and TRBJ2-6; 8 nucleotides agree with TRBD1. The CDR3 length is 16 residues. Germline V gene data show CDR1 as KGHSH and CDR2 as LQKENI. The V segment lost 3 bases and the J segment 4 bases; nucleotides outside the gene matches: 5. The CDR3 bases are TGTGCCAGCTCACCGACGACAGGGGCCGGGGCCAACGTCCTGACTTTC. Amino acids: CASSPTTGAGANVLTF.

The chain links TRBV5-1 to TRBJ2-3; D is uncertain. The CDR3 is made up of 13 amino acids. Trimming took off 1 base at V and 2 bases at J, with 5 bases between the two ends. In germline, CDR1 is SGHRS, CDR2 YFSETQ. The CDR3 nucleotides read TGCGCCAGCAGCTTGACCTACACAGATACGCAGTATTTT. This sequence encodes CASSLTYTDTQYF.